A single sample is the source of the 14 T cell receptor beta chains below, sequenced in a study of blood T cells in healthy people across ages. Sample-barcoded 5' priming and a J-beta primer mix drove a second PCR of roughly 6 to 12 cycles. TCRdb called the 5' RACE reads again in MiXCR, with one record for every CDR3 protein. The sample shows fewer than 900,000 distinct CDR3 sequences, around 40% of them seen only once. Sequencing input: blood. These receptors all stem from a woman between 55 and 75 years old in good health.

This sequence joins TRBV5-1 and TRBJ2-5; 7 nucleotides line up with TRBD1. The V gene end was trimmed by 5 bases and the J gene end by 11 bases; junction bases not matched to a gene: 15. The CDR3 sequence is 14 residues long. CDR1 SGHRS and CDR2 YFSETQ come from the germline V gene. CDR3 region: CASRGQVSSNEQYF. The CDR3 DNA is TGCGCCAGCAGAGGACAGGTTTCATCCAATGAGCAGTACTTC.

This clonotype has a handful of counts. CDR3 bases: TGCGCCAGCAGCTTGGGTCCGGACCACACAGATACGCAGTATTTT. Amino acids: CASSLGPDHTDTQYF. The chain links TRBV5-1 to TRBJ2-3; D remains ambiguous. Trimming cost V 0 bases and J 2 bases, with 10 bases left between them. Germline CDR1 reads SGHRS; CDR2 reads YFSETQ. The CDR3 loop spans 15 amino acids.

This clonotype was detected only a few times. The V and J genes are TRBV2 and TRBJ2-7, with no clear D. CDR1 is SNHLY, CDR2 FYNNEI, per germline. V lost 3 bases and J lost 3, with 21 bases in between. The CDR3 is 17 amino acids. The CDR3, as DNA: TGTGCCAGCAGTGATCCAGGTGAACGTGTCGGCTACTACGAGCAGTACTTC. Amino acid sequence: CASSDPGERVGYYEQYF.

V gene TRBV3-1 combines with J gene TRBJ2-1; D possibly corresponds to TRBD1 (5 bases). The CDR3 sequence is 16 residues long. Germline lookup yields CDR1 LGHDT and CDR2 YNNKEL (reference sequence). V shed 0 bases and J shed 10 bases, with 19 bases lying between them. CDR3 coding DNA: TGTGCCAGCAGCCAAGATGGGGCGCCCCTCGCGATAGAGCAGTTCTTC. It encodes CASSQDGAPLAIEQFF.

The chain has TRBV5-1 and TRBJ2-5; 10 bases align to TRBD2. The germline V gene encodes CDR1 SGHRS and CDR2 YFSETQ. The ends lost 2 bases at V and 4 bases at J; junction bases unmatched: 11. This CDR3 has 17 amino acids. This CDR3 is CASSFIGLAVAGETQYF. The CDR3, as DNA: TGCGCCAGCAGCTTTATTGGACTAGCGGTGGCAGGAGAGACCCAGTACTTC.

The table lists this clonotype with a few counts. The rearrangement uses TRBV20-1 and TRBJ2-7, with 9 bases lining up with TRBD1. This CDR3 has 13 residues. Germline CDR1 and CDR2: DFQATT and SNEGSKA (reference sequence). With 4 bases clipped from V and 6 bases from J, the junction kept 7 bases outside the gene matches. The DNA for the CDR3 is TGCAGTGCTAAGGGACAGGGATTTGCCGAGCAGTACTTC. It is translated as CSAKGQGFAEQYF.

This clonotype was observed a few times. The rearrangement uses TRBV29-1 and TRBJ2-7; D is perhaps TRBD2 (6 bases). The V end lost 6 bases, the J end lost 7 bases, and 22 bases lay between the germline ends. The CDR3 consists of 14 residues. CDR1 SQVTM and CDR2 ANQGSEA come from the germline V gene. This CDR3 reads CSVMGTPTSQEQYF. CDR3 DNA sequence: TGCAGCGTAATGGGCACCCCGACTAGTCAAGAGCAGTACTTC.

Only a few counts were recorded for this clonotype. The J gene is TRBJ2-2, the V gene TRBV6-1; possible D gene TRBD1, 5 bases. The CDR3 sequence is 14 residues long. Germline loops: CDR1 MNHNS, CDR2 SASEGT. V was clipped by 7 bases and J by 6 bases, with 15 bases between them. The CDR3 DNA sequence: TGTGCCAGCACGAAGGGGCAGGGATCCGGGGAGCTGTTTTTT. The encoded protein is CASTKGQGSGELFF.

In DNA form, the CDR3 reads TGTGCCAGCAGCGTAGCCCCCCGCAACGGGAACAATGAGCAGTTCTTC. It specifies CASSVAPRNGNNEQFF. V gene TRBV9 combines with J gene TRBJ2-1; a weak D match, TRBD2 (5 bases). The CDR3 length is 16 residues. The germline V gene encodes CDR1 SGDLS and CDR2 YYNGEE. Trimming removed 0 bases from V and 5 bases from J, with 15 bases in between.

V is TRBV27 and J is TRBJ1-5; the match to TRBD1 covers 7 bases. Germline values: CDR1 MNHEY, CDR2 SMNVEV (reference sequence). The CDR3 has 15 amino acids. V lost 5 bases, J lost 1 base, and 5 bases stayed unmatched. CDR3 DNA sequence: TGTGCCAGCAGTAGGGAGGGGGCAAGCAATCAGCCCCAGCATTTT. Translated, it gives CASSREGASNQPQHF.

This clonotype showed up just once. The rearrangement joins TRBV9 to TRBJ1-2, with 9 bases that match TRBD1. The CDR3 runs to 16 residues. Germline values: CDR1 SGDLS, CDR2 YYNGEE. V shed 4 bases and J 0 bases; nucleotides not matched to a gene: 7. The CDR3 DNA is TGTGCCAGCAGCCAATCCGGGACAGGGTCTAACTATGGCTACACCTTC. It translates to CASSQSGTGSNYGYTF.

The DNA for the CDR3 is TGTGCCAGTGGCTATGTTGGATCAACTAATGAAAAACTGTTTTTT. Translated, it gives CASGYVGSTNEKLFF. The chain uses TRBV18 and TRBJ1-4; D uncertain. Trimming pared 9 bases from V and 0 bases from J, leaving 14 bases between. The CDR3 extends over 15 amino acids. The V gene's germline CDR1 is KGHSH and CDR2 LQKENI. Using reference TRBV18 and TRBJ1-4 for the parts outside the CDR3, the full variable domain is NAGVMQNPRHLVRRRGQEARLRCSPMKGHSHVYWYRQLPEEGLKFMVYLQKENIIDESGMPKERFSAEFPKEGPSILRIQQVVRGDSAAYFCASGYVGSTNEKLFFGSGTQLSVL.

To note about this clonotype: A single base separates this from a much larger clone, so it may be a read error. This chain joins TRBV5-1 and TRBJ2-1; D is uncertain. TRBJ2-7 matches the DNA end more closely, so the J call is doubtful. CDR3 length: 12 amino acids. Germline assignment: CDR1 SGHRS and CDR2 YFSETQ. The CDR3 DNA follows: TGCGCCAGCTGCTTGGGGTTCTACGAGCAGTACTTC. Its protein product is CASCLGFYEQYF.

This clonotype was counted once. The chain combines TRBV4-1 with TRBJ2-5; 8 positions match TRBD2. The J call may be faulty, since TRBJ2-7 better matches the DNA end. The germline gives CDR1 MGHRA, CDR2 YSYEKL. This CDR3 region has 16 residues. The CDR3 DNA is TGCGCCAGCAGCCAAGACGCCGGGACTAGTTACTACGAGCAGTACTTC. Amino acids: CASSQDAGTSYYEQYF.